This note documents a single TCR beta chain sequence. Drawn from each donor were roughly 10 milliliters of peripheral blood. This sample is drawn from a study of blood T cells in healthy people across ages. At the level of the study: Template switching captured about one barcoded beta molecule per two T cells.

CDR3 length equals 14 residues. V lost 2 bases to trimming and J lost 3 bases, with 11 bases between them. CDR1 SGHRS and CDR2 YFSETQ come from the germline V gene. Primed by a sample-barcoded 5' primer and a J-beta primer mix, a second PCR proceeded for 7 to 11 cycles. Each cDNA molecule was tagged by a template-switch adaptor with 12 random nucleotides. TCRdb called the 5' RACE reads again in MiXCR, with one record for every CDR3 protein. Here the sample spans 1.5 million to 2 million distinct CDR3 sequences, roughly a third being singletons. The chain employs TRBV5-1 and TRBJ2-5; D could derive from TRBD1 or TRBD2 (5 bases each). The origin of this receptor is a young woman in good health. The sample consisted of blood. CDR3 sequence (DNA): TGCGCCAGCAGCTTAGGGACCCAAAAAGAGACCCAGTACTTC. Protein sequence: CASSLGTQKETQYF.